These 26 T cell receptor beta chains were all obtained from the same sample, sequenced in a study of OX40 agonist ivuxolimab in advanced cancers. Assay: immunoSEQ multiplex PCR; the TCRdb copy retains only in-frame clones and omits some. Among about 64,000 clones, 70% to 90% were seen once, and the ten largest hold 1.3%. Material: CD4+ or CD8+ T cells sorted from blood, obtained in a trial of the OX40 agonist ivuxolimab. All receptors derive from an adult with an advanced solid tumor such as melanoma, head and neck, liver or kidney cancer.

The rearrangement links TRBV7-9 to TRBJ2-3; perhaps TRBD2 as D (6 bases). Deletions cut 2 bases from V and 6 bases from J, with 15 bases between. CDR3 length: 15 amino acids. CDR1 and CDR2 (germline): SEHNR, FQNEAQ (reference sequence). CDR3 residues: CASSLLQGGGDTQYF. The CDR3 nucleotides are TGTGCCAGCAGCTTACTCCAGGGTGGGGGGGATACGCAGTATTTT.

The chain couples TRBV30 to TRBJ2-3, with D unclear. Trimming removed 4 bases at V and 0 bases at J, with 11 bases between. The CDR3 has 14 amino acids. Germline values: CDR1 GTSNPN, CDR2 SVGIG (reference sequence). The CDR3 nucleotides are TGTGCCTGGACTCCCACGTGGAGCACAGATACGCAGTATTTT. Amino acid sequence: CAWTPTWSTDTQYF.

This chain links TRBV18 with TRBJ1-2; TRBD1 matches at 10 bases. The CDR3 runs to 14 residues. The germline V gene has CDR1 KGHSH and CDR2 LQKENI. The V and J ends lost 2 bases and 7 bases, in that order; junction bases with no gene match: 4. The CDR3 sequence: CASSPDRGPFGYTF. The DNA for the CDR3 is TGTGCCAGCTCACCAGACAGGGGGCCCTTTGGCTACACCTTC.

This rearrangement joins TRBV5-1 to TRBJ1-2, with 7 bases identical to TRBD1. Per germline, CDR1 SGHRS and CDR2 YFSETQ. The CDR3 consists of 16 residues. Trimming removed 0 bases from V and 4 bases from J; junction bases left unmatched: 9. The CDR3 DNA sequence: TGCGCCAGCAGCTTGGGGCGGCAGGGGGACGGCTATGGCTACACCTTC. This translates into CASSLGRQGDGYGYTF.

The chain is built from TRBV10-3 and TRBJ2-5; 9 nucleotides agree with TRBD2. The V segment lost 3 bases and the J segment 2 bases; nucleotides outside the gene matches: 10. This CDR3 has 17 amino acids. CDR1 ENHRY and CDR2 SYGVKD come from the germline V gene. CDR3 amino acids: CAISDPASGKGQETQYF. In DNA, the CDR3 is TGTGCCATCAGTGACCCCGCTAGCGGGAAGGGGCAAGAGACCCAGTACTTC.

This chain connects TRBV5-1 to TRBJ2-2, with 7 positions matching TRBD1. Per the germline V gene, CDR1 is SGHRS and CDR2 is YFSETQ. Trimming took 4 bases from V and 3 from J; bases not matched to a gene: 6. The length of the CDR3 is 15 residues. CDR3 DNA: TGCGCCAGCAGCGCTGGGACAGTACACACCGGGGAGCTGTTTTTT. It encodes CASSAGTVHTGELFF.

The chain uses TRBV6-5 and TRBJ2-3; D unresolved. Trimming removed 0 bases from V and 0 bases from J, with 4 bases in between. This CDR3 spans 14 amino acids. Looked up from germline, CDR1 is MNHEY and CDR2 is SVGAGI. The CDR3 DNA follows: TGTGCCAGCAGTTACTCGCGGAGCACAGATACGCAGTATTTT. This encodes CASSYSRSTDTQYF.

The CDR3 loop is CAWSDLNSPLHF. The CDR3 DNA reads TGTGCCTGGAGTGATTTAAATTCACCCCTCCACTTT. V gene TRBV30 combines with J gene TRBJ1-6; D gene uncertain. The CDR3 consists of 12 residues. V was pared by 1 base and J by 7 bases, with 5 bases between. Looked up from germline, CDR1 is GTSNPN and CDR2 is SVGIG (reference sequence).

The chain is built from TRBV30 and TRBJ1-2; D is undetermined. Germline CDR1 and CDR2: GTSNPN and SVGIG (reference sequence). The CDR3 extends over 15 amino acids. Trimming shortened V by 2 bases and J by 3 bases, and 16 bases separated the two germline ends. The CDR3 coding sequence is TGTGCCTGGAGTCCCGCCGCCAGGACGTACTATGGCTACACCTTC. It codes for CAWSPAARTYYGYTF.

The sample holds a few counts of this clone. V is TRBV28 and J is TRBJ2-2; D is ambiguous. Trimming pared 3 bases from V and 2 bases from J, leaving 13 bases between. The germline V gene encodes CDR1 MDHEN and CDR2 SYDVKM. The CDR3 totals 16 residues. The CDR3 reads CASSLAGARNTGELFF. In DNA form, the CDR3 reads TGTGCCAGCAGTTTGGCAGGAGCACGAAACACCGGGGAGCTGTTTTTT.

The CDR3 nucleotides read TGTGCCAGCAGCCCCAACGGGAACCGGGACAGGGAGGAGACCCAGTACTTC. It specifies CASSPNGNRDREETQYF. The chain combines TRBV5-6 with TRBJ2-5; 9 bases are shared with TRBD1. The CDR3 is 17 residues long. Germline V gene data show CDR1 as SGHDT and CDR2 as YYEEEE. V dropped 4 bases and J dropped 5; count of bases not matched to a gene: 15. Based on the CDR3 plus reference TRBV5-6 and TRBJ2-5, the full variable domain is DAGVTQSPTHLIKTRGQQVTLRCSPKSGHDTVSWYQQALGQGPQFIFQYYEEEERQRGNFPDRFSGHQFPNYSSELNVNALLLGDSALYLCASSPNGNRDREETQYFGPGTRLLVL.

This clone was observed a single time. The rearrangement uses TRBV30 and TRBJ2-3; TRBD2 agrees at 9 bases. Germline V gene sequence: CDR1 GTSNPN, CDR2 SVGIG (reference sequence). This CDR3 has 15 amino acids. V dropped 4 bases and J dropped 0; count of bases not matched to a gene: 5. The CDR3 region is CAWTSGVTSTDTQYF. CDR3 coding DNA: TGTGCCTGGACTAGCGGGGTTACTAGCACAGATACGCAGTATTTT.

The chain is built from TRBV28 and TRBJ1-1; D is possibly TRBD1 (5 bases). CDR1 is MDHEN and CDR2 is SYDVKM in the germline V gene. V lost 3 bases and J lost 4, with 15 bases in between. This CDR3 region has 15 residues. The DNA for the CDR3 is TGTGCCAGCAGTTTGGGGGGGGAGGTGAGCACTGAAGCTTTCTTT. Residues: CASSLGGEVSTEAFF.

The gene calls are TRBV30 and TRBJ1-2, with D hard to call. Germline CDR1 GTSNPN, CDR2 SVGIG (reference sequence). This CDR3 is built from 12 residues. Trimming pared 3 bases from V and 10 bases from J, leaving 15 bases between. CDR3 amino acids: CAWRTAPRPYTF. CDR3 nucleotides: TGTGCCTGGAGGACGGCCCCTAGGCCCTACACCTTC.

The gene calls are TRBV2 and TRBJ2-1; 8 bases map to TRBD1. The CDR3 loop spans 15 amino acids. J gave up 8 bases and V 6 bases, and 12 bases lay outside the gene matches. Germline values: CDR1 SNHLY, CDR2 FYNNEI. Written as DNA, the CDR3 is TGTGCCAGCAGCCTGGGACAGGTCAAAAGGGATGAGCAGTTCTTC. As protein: CASSLGQVKRDEQFF. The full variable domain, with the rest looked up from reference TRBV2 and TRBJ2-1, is EPEVTQTPSHQVTQMGQEVILRCVPISNHLYFYWYRQILGQKVEFLVSFYNNEISEKSEIFDDQFSVERPDGSNFTLKIRSTKLEDSAMYFCASSLGQVKRDEQFFGPGTRLTVL.

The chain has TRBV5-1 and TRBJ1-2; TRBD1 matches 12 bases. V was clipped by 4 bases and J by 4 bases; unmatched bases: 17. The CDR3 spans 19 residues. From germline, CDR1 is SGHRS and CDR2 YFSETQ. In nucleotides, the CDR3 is TGCGCCAGCAGCCAGGGACAGGGGGCCCTTGAGGCCCTCTTCTATGGCTACACCTTC. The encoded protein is CASSQGQGALEALFYGYTF. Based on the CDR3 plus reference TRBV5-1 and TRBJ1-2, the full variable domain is KAGVTQTPRYLIKTRGQQVTLSCSPISGHRSVSWYQQTPGQGLQFLFEYFSETQRNKGNFPGRFSGRQFSNSRSEMNVSTLELGDSALYLCASSQGQGALEALFYGYTFGSGTRLTVV.

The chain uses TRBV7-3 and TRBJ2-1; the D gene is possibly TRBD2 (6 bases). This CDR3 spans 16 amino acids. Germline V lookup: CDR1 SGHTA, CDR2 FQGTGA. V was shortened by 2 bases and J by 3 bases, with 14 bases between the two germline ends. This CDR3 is CASSLLGGLFYNEQFF. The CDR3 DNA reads TGTGCCAGCAGCTTACTTGGGGGACTCTTCTACAATGAGCAGTTCTTC.

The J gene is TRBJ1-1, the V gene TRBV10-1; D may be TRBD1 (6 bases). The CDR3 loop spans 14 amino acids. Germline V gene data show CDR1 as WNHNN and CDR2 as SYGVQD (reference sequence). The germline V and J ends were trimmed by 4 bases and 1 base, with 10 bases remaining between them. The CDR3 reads CASSAGTQNTEAFF. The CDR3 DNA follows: TGCGCCAGCAGTGCCGGGACACAGAACACTGAAGCTTTCTTT.

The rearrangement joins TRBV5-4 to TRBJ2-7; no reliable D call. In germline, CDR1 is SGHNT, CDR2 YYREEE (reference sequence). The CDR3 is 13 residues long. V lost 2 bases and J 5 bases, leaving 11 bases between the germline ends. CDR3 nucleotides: TGTGCCAGCAGCTTAATGGGGTCCGACGAGCAGTACTTC. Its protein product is CASSLMGSDEQYF. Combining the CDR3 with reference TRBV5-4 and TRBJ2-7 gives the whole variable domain ETGVTQSPTHLIKTRGQQVTLRCSSQSGHNTVSWYQQALGQGPQFIFQYYREEENGRGNFPPRFSGLQFPNYSSELNVNALELDDSALYLCASSLMGSDEQYFGPGTRLTVT.

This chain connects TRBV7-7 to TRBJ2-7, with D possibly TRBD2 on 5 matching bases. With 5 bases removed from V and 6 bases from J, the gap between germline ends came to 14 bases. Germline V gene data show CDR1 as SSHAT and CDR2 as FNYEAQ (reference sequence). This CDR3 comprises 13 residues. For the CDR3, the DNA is TGTGCCAGCAGCCTTGGACTCACGGGCGAGCAGTACTTC. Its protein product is CASSLGLTGEQYF. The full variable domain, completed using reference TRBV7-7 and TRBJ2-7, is GAGVSQSPRYKVTKRGQDVTLRCDPISSHATLYWYQQALGQGPEFLTYFNYEAQPDKSGLPSDRFSAERPEGSISTLTIQRTEQRDSAMYRCASSLGLTGEQYFGPGTRLTVT.

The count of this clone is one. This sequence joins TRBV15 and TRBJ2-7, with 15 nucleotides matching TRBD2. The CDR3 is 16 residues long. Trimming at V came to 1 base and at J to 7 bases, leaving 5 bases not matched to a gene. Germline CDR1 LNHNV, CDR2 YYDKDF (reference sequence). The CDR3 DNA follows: TGTGCCACCAGCAGAGGAACCGGGACTAGCGGGAGGGAGCAGTACTTC. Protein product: CATSRGTGTSGREQYF.

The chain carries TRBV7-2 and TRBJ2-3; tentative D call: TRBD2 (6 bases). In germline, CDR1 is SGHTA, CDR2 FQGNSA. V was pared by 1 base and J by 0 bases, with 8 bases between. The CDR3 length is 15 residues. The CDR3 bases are TGTGCCAGCAGCTTAGGCGGGGACAGCACAGATACGCAGTATTTT. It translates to CASSLGGDSTDTQYF.

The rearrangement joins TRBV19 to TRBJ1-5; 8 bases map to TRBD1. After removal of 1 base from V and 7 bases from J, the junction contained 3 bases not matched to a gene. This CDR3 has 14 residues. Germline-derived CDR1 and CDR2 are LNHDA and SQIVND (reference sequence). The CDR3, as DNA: TGTGCCAGTAGTATAGGACAGGGGAGACAGCCCCAGCATTTT. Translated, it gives CASSIGQGRQPQHF.

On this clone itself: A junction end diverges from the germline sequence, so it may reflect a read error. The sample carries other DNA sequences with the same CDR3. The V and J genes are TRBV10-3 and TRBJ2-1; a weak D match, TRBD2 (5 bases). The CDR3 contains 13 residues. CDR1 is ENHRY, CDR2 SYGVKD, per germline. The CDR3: CAIGIGPGTSQFF. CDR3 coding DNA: TGCGCCATCGGGATCGGGCCCGGAACATCGCAGTTCTTC.

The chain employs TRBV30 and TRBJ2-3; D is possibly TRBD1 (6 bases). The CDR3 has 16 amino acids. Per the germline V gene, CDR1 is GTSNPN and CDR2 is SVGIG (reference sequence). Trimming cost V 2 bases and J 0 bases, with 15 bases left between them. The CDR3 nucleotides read TGTGCCTGGAGTCCCCCGACAGGAACTAGCACAGATACGCAGTATTTT. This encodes CAWSPPTGTSTDTQYF.

CDR3 nucleotides: TGTGCCAGCAGCTTCCGGACAGGGGCGGCCGAGCAGTACTTC. It yields the protein CASSFRTGAAEQYF. V usage is TRBV7-9 and J usage is TRBJ2-7; TRBD1 matches at 9 bases. Per germline, CDR1 SEHNR and CDR2 FQNEAQ (reference sequence). Unmatched junction bases numbered 6, after V lost 3 bases and J lost 6 bases. The CDR3 length is 14 residues.